Listed here is a single TCR beta chain. This sample is part of a study of blood T cell repertoires in COVID-19. Whole-study context: The samples span acute and convalescent COVID-19 from the United States, Italy and Spain. T cells, B-cell-depleted T cells, or PBMCs provided the cDNA or gDNA that served as material.

Trimming removed 3 bases at V and 1 base at J, with 15 bases between. This CDR3 has 16 amino acids. Germline V CDR1 and CDR2: KGHSH, LQKENI. Study processing details: Amplification of reference gene primers was used by the study to estimate nucleated cell counts. Here immunoSEQ multiplex PCR was the method, and the copy in TCRdb shows in-frame clones only, minus some. The V and J calls and the clone size are those of that table, but D and trimming were determined from the DNA. The sample holds 100,000 to 150,000 clones, approximately 84% seen once. Source material: peripheral blood. The rearrangement uses TRBV18 and TRBJ1-2; D perhaps matches TRBD1 (5 bases). This clonotype was sampled from a woman of 80 years or more with acute or convalescent COVID-19. In DNA form, the CDR3 reads TGTGCCAGCTCACCCTCGGAGGGGAAGAATAACTATGGCTACACCTTC. Residues: CASSPSEGKNNYGYTF.